This T cell receptor beta chain was sequenced for a study of blood T cell repertoires in COVID-19. As for the study in general: The analysed material was cDNA or gDNA that came from T cells, B-cell-depleted T cells, or PBMCs.

In germline, CDR1 is SGHTA, CDR2 FQGTGA. Trimming pared 5 bases from V and 0 bases from J, leaving 17 bases between. The CDR3 has 17 residues. Study members were between 18 and 89 years old and lived in over 20 US regions. Participants reported their clinical history, and cohort assignment relied on those reports. In the original analysis: From reference gene primer amplification, estimates of nucleated cell counts were derived. Here immunoSEQ multiplex PCR was the method, and the copy in TCRdb shows in-frame clones only, minus some. V, J and clone size are those of that table, while D and trimming were read from the DNA. The data hold around 220,000 clones, with roughly 87% observed a single time.

Sequenced: PBMCs or T cells enriched from blood (not recorded which). This chain uses TRBV7-3 with TRBJ1-3, with D tentatively TRBD1 (6 bases). The sequence was obtained from a young woman with acute COVID-19. The CDR3 region has the DNA TGTGCCAGCAGCAAACATGGACAGCCCGGCTCTGGAAACACCATATATTTT. Amino acid sequence: CASSKHGQPGSGNTIYF.